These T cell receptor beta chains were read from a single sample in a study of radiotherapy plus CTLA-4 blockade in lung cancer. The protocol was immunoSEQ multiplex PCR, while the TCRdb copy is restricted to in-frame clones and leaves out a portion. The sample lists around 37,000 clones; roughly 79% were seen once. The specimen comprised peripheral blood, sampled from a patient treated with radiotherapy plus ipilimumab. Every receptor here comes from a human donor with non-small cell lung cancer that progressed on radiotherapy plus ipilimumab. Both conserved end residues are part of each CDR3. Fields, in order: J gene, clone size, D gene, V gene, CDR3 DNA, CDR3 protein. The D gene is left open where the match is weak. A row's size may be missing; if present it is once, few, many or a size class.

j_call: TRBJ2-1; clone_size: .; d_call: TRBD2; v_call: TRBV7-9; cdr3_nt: TGTGCCAGCAGCTTTAGCGGGACCACCCCAATCGTGCAGTTCTTC; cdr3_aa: CASSFSGTTPIVQFF
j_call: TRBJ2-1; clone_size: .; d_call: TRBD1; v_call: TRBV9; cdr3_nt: TGTGCCAGCAGCGGACAGCCGGGACAGGGGGCAGGGAATGAGCAGTTCTTC; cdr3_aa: CASSGQPGQGAGNEQFF
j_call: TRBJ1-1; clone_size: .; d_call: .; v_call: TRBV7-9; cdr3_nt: TGTGCCAGCAGCTTAGCGGGTGGGGTTGTCACTGAAGCTTTCTTT; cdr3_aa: CASSLAGGVVTEAFF
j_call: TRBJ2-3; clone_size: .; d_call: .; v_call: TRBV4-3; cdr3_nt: TGCGCCAGCAGCCAAGATCCCAGGGCCCTAGGAAATACGCAGTATTTT; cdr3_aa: CASSQDPRALGNTQYF
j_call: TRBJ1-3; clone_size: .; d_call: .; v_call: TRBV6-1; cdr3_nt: TGTGCCAGCAGTGGACAGGACCGAAGGGATCTAGCTGGAAACACCATATATTTT; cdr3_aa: CASSGQDRRDLAGNTIYF
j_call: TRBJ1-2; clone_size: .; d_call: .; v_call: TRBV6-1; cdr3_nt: TGTGCCAGCAGTGATCCTCCCCAGGGATTAGGAGCTGGCTACACCTTC; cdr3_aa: CASSDPPQGLGAGYTF
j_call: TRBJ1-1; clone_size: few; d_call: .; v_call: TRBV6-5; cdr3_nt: TGTGCCAGCAGTTACTCGGCCACCACGGACACTGAAGCTTTCTTT; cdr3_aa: CASSYSATTDTEAFF
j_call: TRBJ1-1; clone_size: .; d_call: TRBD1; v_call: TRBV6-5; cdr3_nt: TGTGCCAGCAGGCGACAGGGGGAGGGTAACACTGAAGCTTTCTTT; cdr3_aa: CASRRQGEGNTEAFF
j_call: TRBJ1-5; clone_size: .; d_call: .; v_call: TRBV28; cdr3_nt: TGTGCCAGCAGTGCTCCGGTCAGCCCCAATCAGCCCCAGCATTTT; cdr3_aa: CASSAPVSPNQPQHF
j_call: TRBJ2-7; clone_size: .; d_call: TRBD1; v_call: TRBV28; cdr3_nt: TGTGCCAGCAGTTCCGACAGGGGTTGGACCTACGAGCAGTACTTC; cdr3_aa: CASSSDRGWTYEQYF
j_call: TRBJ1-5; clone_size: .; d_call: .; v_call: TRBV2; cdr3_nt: TGTGCCAGCAGTGAAATGGGAGAACCCAATCAGCCCCAGCATTTT; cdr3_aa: CASSEMGEPNQPQHF
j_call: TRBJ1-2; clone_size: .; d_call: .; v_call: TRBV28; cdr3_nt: TGTGCCAGCACCCGTATAAAGGACCTCTCGGATGGCTACACCTTC; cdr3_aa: CASTRIKDLSDGYTF
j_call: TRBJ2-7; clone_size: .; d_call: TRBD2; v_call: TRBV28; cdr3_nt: TGTGCCAGCAGTACAGCTAGCGGGAGGGTCGACTACGAGCAGTACTTC; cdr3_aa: CASSTASGRVDYEQYF
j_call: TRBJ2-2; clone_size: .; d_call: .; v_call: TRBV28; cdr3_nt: TGTGCCAGCAGTTTAGCGGGGAACACCGGGGAGCTGTTTTTT; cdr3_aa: CASSLAGNTGELFF
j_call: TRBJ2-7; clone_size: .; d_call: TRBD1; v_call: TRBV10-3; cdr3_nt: TGTGCCATCAGTGACACCGGGACAGGGGGCTACGAGCAGTACTTC; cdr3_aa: CAISDTGTGGYEQYF
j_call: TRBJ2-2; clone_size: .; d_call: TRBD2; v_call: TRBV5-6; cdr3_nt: TGTGCCAGCAGCTCGGGACTAGCGGGAGGCACCGGGGAGCTGTTTTTT; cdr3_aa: CASSSGLAGGTGELFF
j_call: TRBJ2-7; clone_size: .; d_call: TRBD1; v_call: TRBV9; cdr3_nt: TGTGCCAGCAGCGTGGGTGACAGGGGATTTTACGAGCAGTACTTC; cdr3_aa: CASSVGDRGFYEQYF
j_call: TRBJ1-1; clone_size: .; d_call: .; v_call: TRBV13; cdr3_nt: TGTGCCAGCAGCGGGAGGAACACTGAAGCTTTCTTT; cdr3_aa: CASSGRNTEAFF
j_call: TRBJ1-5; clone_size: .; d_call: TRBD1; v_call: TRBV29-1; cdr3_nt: TGCAGCGCTCGGACAGGGAGGGGACGCAATCAGCCCCAGCATTTT; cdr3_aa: CSARTGRGRNQPQHF
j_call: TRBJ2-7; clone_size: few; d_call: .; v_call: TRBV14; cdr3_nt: TGTGCCAGCAGCCAAGTAACCGGGGAGCAGTACTTC; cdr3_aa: CASSQVTGEQYF
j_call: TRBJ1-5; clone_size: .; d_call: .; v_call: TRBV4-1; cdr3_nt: TGCGCCAGCAGCCAAGATTACACCTACAATCAGCCCCAGCATTTT; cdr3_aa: CASSQDYTYNQPQHF
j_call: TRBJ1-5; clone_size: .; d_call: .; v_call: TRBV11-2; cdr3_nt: TGTGCCAGCAGCTCGAGAACCCAGCATTTT; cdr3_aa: CASSSRTQHF
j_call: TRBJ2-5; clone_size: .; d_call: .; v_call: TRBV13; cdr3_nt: TGTGCCAGCAGCTTAGGGGGGCAAGAGACCCAGTACTTC; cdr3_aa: CASSLGGQETQYF
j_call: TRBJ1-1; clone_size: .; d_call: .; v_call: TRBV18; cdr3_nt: TGTGCCAGCTCACCACCGGAGAACACTGAAGCTTTCTTT; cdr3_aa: CASSPPENTEAFF
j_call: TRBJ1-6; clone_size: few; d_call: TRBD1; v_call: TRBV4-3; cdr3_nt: TGCGCCAGCAGCCAAGACCCGGGACAGGATAATTCACCCCTCCACTTT; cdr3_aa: CASSQDPGQDNSPLHF
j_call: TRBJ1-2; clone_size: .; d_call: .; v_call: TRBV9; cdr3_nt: TGTGCCAGTTCACTTAACTATGGCTACACCTTC; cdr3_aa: CASSLNYGYTF
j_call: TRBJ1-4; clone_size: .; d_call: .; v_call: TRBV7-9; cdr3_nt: TGTGCCAGCAGCCCCCGCTGGACAGCGACAACTAATGAAAAACTGTTTTTT; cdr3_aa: CASSPRWTATTNEKLFF
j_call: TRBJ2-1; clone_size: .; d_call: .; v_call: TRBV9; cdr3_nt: TGTGCCAGCAGCAATGGCCCTGCCCCATACAATGAGCAGTTCTTC; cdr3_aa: CASSNGPAPYNEQFF
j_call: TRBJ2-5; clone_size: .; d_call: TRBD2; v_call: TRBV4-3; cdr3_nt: TGCGCCAGCAGCCGAGGAGCGGGGGCCGGGGAGACCCAGTACTTC; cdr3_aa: CASSRGAGAGETQYF
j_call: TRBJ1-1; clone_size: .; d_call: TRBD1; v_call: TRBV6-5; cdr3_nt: TGTGCCAGCAGTCCCGGGACAGGGGGAGACACTGAAGCTTTCTTT; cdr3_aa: CASSPGTGGDTEAFF
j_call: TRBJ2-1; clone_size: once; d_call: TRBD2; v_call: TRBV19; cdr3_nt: TGTGCCATCCCCCTGGCGGGGGGTGAGCAGTTCTTC; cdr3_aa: CAIPLAGGEQFF
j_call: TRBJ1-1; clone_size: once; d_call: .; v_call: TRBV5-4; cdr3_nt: TGTGCCAGCAGCTCCTACGTAAACACTGAAGCTTTCTTT; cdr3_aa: CASSSYVNTEAFF
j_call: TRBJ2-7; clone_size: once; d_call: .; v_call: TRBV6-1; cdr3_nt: TGTGCCAGCAGTGAACCACCCTCAAACTACGAGCAGTACTTC; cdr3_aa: CASSEPPSNYEQYF
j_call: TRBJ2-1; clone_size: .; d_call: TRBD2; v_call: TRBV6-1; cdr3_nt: TGTGCCAGCAGTGAAGGTCTAGCGGGGAAGCAGTTCTTC; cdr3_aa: CASSEGLAGKQFF
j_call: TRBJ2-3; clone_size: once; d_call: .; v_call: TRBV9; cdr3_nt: TGTGCCAGCAGCCTCGGGGAGGATACAGATACGCAGTATTTT; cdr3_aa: CASSLGEDTDTQYF
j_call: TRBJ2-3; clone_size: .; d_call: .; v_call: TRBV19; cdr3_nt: TGTGCCAGTACCAGGGGCGGACTAAGCACAGATACGCAGTATTTT; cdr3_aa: CASTRGGLSTDTQYF
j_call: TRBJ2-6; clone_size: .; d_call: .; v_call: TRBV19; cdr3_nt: TGTGCCAGTAGTAAGAGGGGGGACTCTGGGGCCAACGTCCTGACTTTC; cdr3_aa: CASSKRGDSGANVLTF
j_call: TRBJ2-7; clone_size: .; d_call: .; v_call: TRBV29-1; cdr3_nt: TGCAGCGTTGTCCCCACCGCCTACGAGCAGTACTTC; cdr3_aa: CSVVPTAYEQYF
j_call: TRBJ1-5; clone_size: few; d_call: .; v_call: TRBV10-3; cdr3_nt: TGTGCCATCACACCCGCGAGCAATCAGCCCCAGCATTTT; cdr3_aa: CAITPASNQPQHF
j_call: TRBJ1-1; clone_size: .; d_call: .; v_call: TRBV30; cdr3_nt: TGTGCCTGGAACCTCAAATCTGGCAGGACGGTGGCTTTCTTT; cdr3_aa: CAWNLKSGRTVAFF
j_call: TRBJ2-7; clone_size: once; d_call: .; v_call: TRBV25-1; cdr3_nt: TGTGCCAGCAGTAAGGAGGGCCCCTCCTACGAGCAGTACTTC; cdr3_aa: CASSKEGPSYEQYF
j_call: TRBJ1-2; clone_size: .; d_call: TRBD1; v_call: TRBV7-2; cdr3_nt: TGTGCCAGCAGCTCTGGACAGGGGTATGGCTACACCTTC; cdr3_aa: CASSSGQGYGYTF
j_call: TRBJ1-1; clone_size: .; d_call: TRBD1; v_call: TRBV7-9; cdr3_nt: TGTGCCAGCAGCCCGACAGGGGAAGCTTTCTTT; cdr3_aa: CASSPTGEAFF
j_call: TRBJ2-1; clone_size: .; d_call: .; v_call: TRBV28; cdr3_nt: TGTGCCAGCAGTTTTCTTAGTGTTAGAGAAGATAGCTCCTACAATGAGCAGTTCTTC; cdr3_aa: CASSFLSVREDSSYNEQFF
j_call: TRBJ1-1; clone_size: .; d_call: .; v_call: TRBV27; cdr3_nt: TGTGCCAGCAGTACTCTCCGGGAGTCCGAAGCTTTCTTT; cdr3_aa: CASSTLRESEAFF
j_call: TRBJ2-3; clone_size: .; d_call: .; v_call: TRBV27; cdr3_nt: TGTGCCAGCAGTTTTGGGAGTCTGCGCACAGATACGCAGTATTTT; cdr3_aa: CASSFGSLRTDTQYF
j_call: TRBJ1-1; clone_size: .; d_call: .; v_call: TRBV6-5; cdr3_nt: TGTGCCAGCAGCCACAGGGCGAACACTGAAGCTTTCTTT; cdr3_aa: CASSHRANTEAFF
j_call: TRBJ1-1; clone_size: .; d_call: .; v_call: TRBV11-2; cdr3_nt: TGTGCCAGCAGCCTTCTTAACACGGGCACTGAAGCTTTCTTT; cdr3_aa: CASSLLNTGTEAFF
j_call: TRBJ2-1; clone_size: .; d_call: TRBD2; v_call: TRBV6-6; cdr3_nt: TGTGCCAGCAGCCCCGGGCTAGCGGTTTACAATGAGCAGTTCTTC; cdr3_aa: CASSPGLAVYNEQFF
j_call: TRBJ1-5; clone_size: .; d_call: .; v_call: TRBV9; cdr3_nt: TGTGCCAGCAGCGTAGGGGGGGATGGCAATCAGCCCCAGCATTTT; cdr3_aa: CASSVGGDGNQPQHF
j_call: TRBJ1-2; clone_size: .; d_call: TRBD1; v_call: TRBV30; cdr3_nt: TGTGCCTGTGCACCGGGACAGGGGATTATCTATGGCTACACCTTC; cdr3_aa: CACAPGQGIIYGYTF
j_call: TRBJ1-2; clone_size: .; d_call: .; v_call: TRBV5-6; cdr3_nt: TGTGCCAGCAGCTTGGTTGGGGATGGCTATGGCTACACCTTC; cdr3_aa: CASSLVGDGYGYTF
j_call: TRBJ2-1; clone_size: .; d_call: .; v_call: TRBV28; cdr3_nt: TGTGCCAGCAGTTTCCCTGGGGGGCCGAATGAGCAGTTCTTC; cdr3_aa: CASSFPGGPNEQFF
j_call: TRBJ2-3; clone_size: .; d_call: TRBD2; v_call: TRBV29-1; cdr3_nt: TGCAGCGTTGTGACTAGCGAGAACGCAGATACGCAGTATTTT; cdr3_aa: CSVVTSENADTQYF
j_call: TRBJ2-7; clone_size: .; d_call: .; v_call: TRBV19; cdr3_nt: TGTGCCAGTAGTCCGGACGGGTATCCATCCTACGAGCAGTACTTC; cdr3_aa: CASSPDGYPSYEQYF
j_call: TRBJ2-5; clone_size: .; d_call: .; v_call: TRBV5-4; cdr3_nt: TGTGCCAGCAGCACGGACCCCGTAGGGACCCAGTACTTC; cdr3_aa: CASSTDPVGTQYF